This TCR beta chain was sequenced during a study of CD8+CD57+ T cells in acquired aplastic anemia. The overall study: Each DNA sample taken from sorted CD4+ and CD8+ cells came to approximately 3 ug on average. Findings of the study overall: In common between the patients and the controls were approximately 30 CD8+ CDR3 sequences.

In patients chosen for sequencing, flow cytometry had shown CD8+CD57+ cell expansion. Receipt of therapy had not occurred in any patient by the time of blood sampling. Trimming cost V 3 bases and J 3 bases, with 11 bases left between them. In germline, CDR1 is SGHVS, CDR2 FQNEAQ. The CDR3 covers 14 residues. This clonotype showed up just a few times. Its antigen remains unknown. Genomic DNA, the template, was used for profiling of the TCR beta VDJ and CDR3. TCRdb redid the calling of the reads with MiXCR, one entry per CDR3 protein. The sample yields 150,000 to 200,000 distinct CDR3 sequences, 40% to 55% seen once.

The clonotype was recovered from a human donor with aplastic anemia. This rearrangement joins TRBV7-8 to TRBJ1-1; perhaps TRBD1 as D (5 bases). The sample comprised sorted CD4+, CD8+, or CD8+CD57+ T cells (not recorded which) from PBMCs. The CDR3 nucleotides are TGTGCCAGCAGCTTCGGGGGACGACACACTGAAGCTTTCTTT. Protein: CASSFGGRHTEAFF.